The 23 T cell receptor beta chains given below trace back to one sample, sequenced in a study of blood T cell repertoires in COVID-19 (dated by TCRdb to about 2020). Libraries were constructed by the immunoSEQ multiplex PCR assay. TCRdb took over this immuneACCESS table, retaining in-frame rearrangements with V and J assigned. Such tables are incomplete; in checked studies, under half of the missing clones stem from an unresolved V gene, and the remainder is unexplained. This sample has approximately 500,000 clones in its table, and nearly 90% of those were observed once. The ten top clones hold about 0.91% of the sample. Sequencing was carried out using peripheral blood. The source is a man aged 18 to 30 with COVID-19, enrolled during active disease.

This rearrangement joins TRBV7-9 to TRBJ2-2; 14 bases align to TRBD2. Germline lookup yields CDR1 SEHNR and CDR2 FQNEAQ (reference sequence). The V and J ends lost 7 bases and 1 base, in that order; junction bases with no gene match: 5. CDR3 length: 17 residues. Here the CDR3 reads CASTSTSGGENTGELFF. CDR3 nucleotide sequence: TGTGCCAGCACCTCGACTAGCGGGGGGGAGAACACCGGGGAGCTGTTTTTT.

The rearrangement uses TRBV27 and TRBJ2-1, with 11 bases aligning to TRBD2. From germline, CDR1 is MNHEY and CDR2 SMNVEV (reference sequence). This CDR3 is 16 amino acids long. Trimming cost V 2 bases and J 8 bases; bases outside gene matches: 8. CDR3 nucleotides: TGTGCCAGCAGTTTACTCGAGACTAGCGGGGTCTATGAGCAGTTCTTC. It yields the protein CASSLLETSGVYEQFF.

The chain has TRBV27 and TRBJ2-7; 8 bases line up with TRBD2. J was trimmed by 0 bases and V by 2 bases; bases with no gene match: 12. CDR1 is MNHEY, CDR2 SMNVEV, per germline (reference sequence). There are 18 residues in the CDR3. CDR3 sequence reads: CASSLNPLRGGVSYEQYF. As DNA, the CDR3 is TGTGCCAGCAGTTTAAACCCCCTCCGGGGGGGGGTCTCCTACGAGCAGTACTTC.

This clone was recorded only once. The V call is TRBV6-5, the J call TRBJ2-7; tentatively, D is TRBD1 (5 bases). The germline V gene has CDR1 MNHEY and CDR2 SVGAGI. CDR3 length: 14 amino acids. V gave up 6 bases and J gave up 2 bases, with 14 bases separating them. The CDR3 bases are TGTGCCAGCAGAAGGCAGGGTAATACCTACGAGCAGTACTTC. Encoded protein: CASRRQGNTYEQYF.

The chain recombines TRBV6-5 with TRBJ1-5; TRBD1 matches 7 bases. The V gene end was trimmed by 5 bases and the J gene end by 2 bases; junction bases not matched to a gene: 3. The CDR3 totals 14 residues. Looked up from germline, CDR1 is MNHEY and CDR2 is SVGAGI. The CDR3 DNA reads TGTGCCAGCAGTACAGGGGCAGGCAATCAGCCCCAGCATTTT. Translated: CASSTGAGNQPQHF.

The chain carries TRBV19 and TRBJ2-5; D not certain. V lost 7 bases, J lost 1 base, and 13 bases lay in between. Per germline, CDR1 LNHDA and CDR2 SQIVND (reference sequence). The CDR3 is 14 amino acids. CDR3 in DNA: TGTGCCAGTATTTTGTGGCCCCTCCAAGAGACCCAGTACTTC. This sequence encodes CASILWPLQETQYF.

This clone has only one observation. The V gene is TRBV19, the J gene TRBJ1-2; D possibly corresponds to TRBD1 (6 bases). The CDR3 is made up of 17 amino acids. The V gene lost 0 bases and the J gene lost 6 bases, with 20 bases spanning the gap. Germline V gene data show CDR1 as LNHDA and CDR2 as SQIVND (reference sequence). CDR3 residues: CASSIDLRQSGDHGYTF. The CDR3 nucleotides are TGTGCCAGTAGTATAGATCTCCGGCAGTCAGGGGATCATGGCTACACCTTC.

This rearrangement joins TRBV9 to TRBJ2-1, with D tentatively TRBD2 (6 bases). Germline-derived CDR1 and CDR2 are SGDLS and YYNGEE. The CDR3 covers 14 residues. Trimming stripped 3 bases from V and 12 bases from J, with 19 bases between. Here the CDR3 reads CASSERSQVGGQFF. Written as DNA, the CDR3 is TGTGCCAGCAGCGAAAGATCACAGGTCGGGGGGCAGTTCTTC.

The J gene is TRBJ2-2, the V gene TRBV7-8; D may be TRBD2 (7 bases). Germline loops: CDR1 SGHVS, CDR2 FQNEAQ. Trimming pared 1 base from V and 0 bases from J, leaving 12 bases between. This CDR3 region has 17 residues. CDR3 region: CASSLVGGGSNTGELFF. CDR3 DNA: TGTGCCAGCAGCTTAGTCGGCGGGGGCTCGAACACCGGGGAGCTGTTTTTT. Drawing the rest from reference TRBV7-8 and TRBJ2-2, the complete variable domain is GAGVSQSPRYKVAKRGQDVALRCDPISGHVSLFWYQQALGQGPEFLTYFQNEAQLDKSGLPSDRFFAERPEGSVSTLKIQRTQQEDSAVYLCASSLVGGGSNTGELFFGEGSRLTVL.

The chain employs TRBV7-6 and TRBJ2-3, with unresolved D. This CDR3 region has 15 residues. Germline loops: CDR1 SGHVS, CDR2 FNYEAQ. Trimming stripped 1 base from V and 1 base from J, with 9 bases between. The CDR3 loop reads CASSLDSRRTDTQYF. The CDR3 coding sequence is TGTGCCAGCAGCTTAGACAGCCGCCGCACAGATACGCAGTATTTT.

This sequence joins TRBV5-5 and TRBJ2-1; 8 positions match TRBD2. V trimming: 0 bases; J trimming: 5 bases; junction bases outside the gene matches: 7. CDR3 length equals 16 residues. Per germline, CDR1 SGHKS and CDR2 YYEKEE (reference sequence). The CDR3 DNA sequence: TGTGCCAGCAGCTTGGAGACGGGAGGGCCCCACAATGAGCAGTTCTTC. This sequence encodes CASSLETGGPHNEQFF.

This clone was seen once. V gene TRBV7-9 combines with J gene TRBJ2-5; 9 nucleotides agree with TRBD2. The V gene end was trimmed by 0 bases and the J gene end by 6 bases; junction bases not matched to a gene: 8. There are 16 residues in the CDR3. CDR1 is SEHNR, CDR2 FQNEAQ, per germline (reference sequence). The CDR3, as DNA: TGTGCCAGCAGCTTAGCGCGGGGACTAGCCGGTCAGACCCAGTACTTC. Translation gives CASSLARGLAGQTQYF.

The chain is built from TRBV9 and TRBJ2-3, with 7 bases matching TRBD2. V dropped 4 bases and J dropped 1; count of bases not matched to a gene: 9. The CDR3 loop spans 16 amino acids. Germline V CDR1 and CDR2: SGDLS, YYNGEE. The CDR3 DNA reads TGTGCCAGCAGCCCATCGGGGGGAGGAGGCACAGATACGCAGTATTTT. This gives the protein CASSPSGGGGTDTQYF.

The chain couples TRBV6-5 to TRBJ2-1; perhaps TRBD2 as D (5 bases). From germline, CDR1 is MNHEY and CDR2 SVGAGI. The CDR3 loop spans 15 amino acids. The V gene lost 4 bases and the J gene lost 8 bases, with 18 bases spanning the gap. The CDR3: CASSSPSRRRDEQFF. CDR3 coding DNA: TGTGCCAGCAGTTCACCTTCAAGGAGGCGCGATGAGCAGTTCTTC.

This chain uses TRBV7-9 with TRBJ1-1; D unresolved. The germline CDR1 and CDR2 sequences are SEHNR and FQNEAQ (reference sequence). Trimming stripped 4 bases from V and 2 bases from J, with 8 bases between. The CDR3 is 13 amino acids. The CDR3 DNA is TGTGCCAGCAGCTCGGACTCAAACACTGAAGCTTTCTTT. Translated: CASSSDSNTEAFF.

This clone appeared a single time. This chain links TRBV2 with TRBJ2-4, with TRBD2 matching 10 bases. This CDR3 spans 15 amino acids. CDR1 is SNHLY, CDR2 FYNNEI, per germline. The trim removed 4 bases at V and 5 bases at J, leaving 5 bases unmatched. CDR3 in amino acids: CASSGLAGEENIQYF. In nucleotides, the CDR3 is TGTGCCAGCAGTGGTCTAGCGGGGGAAGAAAACATTCAGTACTTC.

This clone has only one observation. Here the CDR3 DNA reads TGTGCCAGCAGTGAATCCCGGGTCTCAGGGTACGAGCAGTACTTC. Amino acids: CASSESRVSGYEQYF. The chain employs TRBV2 and TRBJ2-7; weak D call: TRBD1 (5 bases). The CDR3 totals 15 residues. The V end was cut by 2 bases, the J end by 4 bases, with 15 bases between. CDR1 is SNHLY, CDR2 FYNNEI, per germline.

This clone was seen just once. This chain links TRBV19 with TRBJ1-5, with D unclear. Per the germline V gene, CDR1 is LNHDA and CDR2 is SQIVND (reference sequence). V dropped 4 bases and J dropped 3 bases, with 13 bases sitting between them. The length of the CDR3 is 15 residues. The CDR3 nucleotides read TGTGCCAGTAGTAGAGGGTCGTATGACAATCAGCCCCAGCATTTT. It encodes CASSRGSYDNQPQHF. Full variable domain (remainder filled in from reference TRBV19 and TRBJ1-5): DGGITQSPKYLFRKEGQNVTLSCEQNLNHDAMYWYRQDPGQGLRLIYYSQIVNDFQKGDIAEGYSVSREKKESFPLTVTSAQKNPTAFYLCASSRGSYDNQPQHFGDGTRLSIL.

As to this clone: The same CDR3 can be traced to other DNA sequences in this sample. The CDR3 DNA reads TGTGCCACCAGTGACCCGACAGTCTACGAGCAGTACTTC. Translating gives CATSDPTVYEQYF. The chain is built from TRBV24-1 and TRBJ2-7; D is possibly TRBD1 (5 bases). The germline gives CDR1 KGHDR, CDR2 SFDVKD. The CDR3 loop spans 13 amino acids. Trimming shortened V by 4 bases and J by 3 bases, and 9 bases separated the two germline ends.

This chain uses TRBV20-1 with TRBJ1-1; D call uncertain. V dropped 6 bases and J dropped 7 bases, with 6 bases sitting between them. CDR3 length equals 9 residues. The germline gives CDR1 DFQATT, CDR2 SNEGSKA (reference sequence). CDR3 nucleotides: TGCAGTGCAGCGGATGAAGCTTTCTTT. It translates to CSAADEAFF.

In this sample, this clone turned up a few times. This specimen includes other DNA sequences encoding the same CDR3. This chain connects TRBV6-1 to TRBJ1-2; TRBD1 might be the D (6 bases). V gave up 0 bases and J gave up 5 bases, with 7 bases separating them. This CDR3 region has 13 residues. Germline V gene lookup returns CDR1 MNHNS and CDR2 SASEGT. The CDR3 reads CASSEAGGYGYTF. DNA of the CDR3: TGTGCCAGCAGTGAAGCAGGGGGTTATGGCTACACCTTC.

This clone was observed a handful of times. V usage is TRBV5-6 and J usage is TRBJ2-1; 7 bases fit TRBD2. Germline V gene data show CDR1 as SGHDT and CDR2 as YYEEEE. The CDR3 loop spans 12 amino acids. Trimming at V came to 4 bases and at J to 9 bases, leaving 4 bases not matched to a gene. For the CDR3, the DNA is TGTGCCAGCAGCCTGATAGCGGGTGAGCAGTTCTTC. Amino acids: CASSLIAGEQFF.

The CDR3 loop is CAISEGEARGDTQYF. The CDR3 DNA follows: TGTGCCATCAGTGAGGGGGAGGCCCGTGGAGATACGCAGTATTTT. The chain is built from TRBV10-3 and TRBJ2-3; D possibly corresponds to TRBD2 (6 bases). The CDR3 extends over 15 amino acids. Trimming took off 2 bases at V and 5 bases at J, with 14 bases between the two ends. Germline loops: CDR1 ENHRY, CDR2 SYGVKD.